The 22 T cell receptor beta chains below come from one sample, sequenced in a study of cytomegalovirus exposure and HLA in healthy donors. PCR was performed using 60 Vbeta and 13 Jbeta primers. Some clones are missing from TCRdb's copy, which holds only in-frame ones; the method was immunoSEQ multiplex PCR. The table includes over 35,000 clones, around 60% detected once. The sequencing input was PBMCs. The receptors derive from a human donor in good health.

The gene calls are TRBV6-6 and TRBJ1-6; 7 bases agree with TRBD1. Germline-derived CDR1 and CDR2 are MNHNY and SVGAGI (reference sequence). J lost 8 bases, V lost 6 bases, and 10 bases had no gene match. The CDR3 totals 15 residues. The CDR3 sequence: CASSHSSRGDSPLHF. CDR3 coding DNA: TGTGCCAGCAGCCACTCCTCCAGGGGGGATTCACCCCTCCACTTT.

At least ten counts were recorded for this clone. The chain couples TRBV25-1 to TRBJ1-6, with D unclear. The CDR3 has 15 amino acids. Germline-derived CDR1 and CDR2 are MGHDK and SYGVNS. The germline V and J ends were trimmed by 4 bases and 5 bases, with 12 bases remaining between them. This chain's CDR3 is CASSASGINNSPLHF. The CDR3 nucleotides read TGTGCCAGCAGTGCATCGGGGATTAATAATTCACCCCTCCACTTT.

The V and J genes are TRBV5-1 and TRBJ2-5, with 9 bases aligning to TRBD2. CDR1 and CDR2 from the germline V gene are SGHRS and YFSETQ. The CDR3 covers 14 residues. The trim removed 2 bases at V and 3 bases at J, leaving 2 bases unmatched. CDR3 region: CASSLAGGKETQYF. CDR3 DNA sequence: TGCGCCAGCAGCTTAGCGGGGGGAAAAGAGACCCAGTACTTC.

The chain carries TRBV20-1 and TRBJ2-7, with D unresolved. Deletions cut 4 bases from V and 3 bases from J, with 7 bases between. The CDR3 contains 11 residues. Germline loops: CDR1 DFQATT, CDR2 SNEGSKA (reference sequence). CDR3 amino acids: CSAKAGYEQYF. The DNA of the CDR3 is TGCAGTGCTAAGGCAGGCTACGAGCAGTACTTC.

The chain joins TRBV5-1 to TRBJ1-2; 7 positions agree with TRBD1. The CDR3 covers 14 residues. Germline CDR1 is SGHRS and CDR2 is YFSETQ. V gave up 4 bases and J gave up 4 bases; unmatched junction bases: 7. The CDR3 DNA reads TGCGCCAGCAGCCCCGGGACAGTGACCTATGGCTACACCTTC. Protein sequence: CASSPGTVTYGYTF.

This rearrangement joins TRBV10-3 to TRBJ1-2; the D gene is possibly TRBD1 (6 bases). The CDR3 contains 13 residues. Trimming pared 3 bases from V and 6 bases from J, leaving 11 bases between. Looked up from germline, CDR1 is ENHRY and CDR2 is SYGVKD. CDR3 nucleotides: TGTGCCATCAGTGATCAGCAGGGGCATGGCTACACCTTC. Amino acids: CAISDQQGHGYTF.

This chain connects TRBV4-1 to TRBJ1-1, with a weak D call TRBD1 (5 bases). The V gene's germline CDR1 is MGHRA and CDR2 YSYEKL. Trimming cost V 0 bases and J 1 base, with 12 bases left between them. The CDR3 consists of 16 residues. CDR3 nucleotide sequence: TGCGCCAGCAGCCAAGAATGGGGGGAGGGGAACACTGAAGCTTTCTTT. Translated, it gives CASSQEWGEGNTEAFF.

This clone showed up just a few times. This chain connects TRBV7-9 to TRBJ2-1; a possible D gene is TRBD2 (5 bases). V lost 5 bases, J lost 10 bases, and 9 bases lay in between. The CDR3 has 11 amino acids. Per germline, CDR1 SEHNR and CDR2 FQNEAQ (reference sequence). In nucleotides, the CDR3 is TGTGCCAGCAGCCAGACGGGAGAGCAGTTCTTC. Encoded protein: CASSQTGEQFF.

The chain carries TRBV6-5 and TRBJ2-7, with D possibly being TRBD1 (6 bases). This CDR3 spans 14 amino acids. Germline CDR1 MNHEY, CDR2 SVGAGI. The germline V and J ends were trimmed by 6 bases and 2 bases, with 14 bases remaining between them. The CDR3 coding sequence is TGTGCCAGCAGGAATCCAGGGGCGACCTACGAGCAGTACTTC. This encodes CASRNPGATYEQYF.

The chain joins TRBV9 to TRBJ2-5; D gene uncertain. There are 14 residues in the CDR3. CDR1 is SGDLS and CDR2 is YYNGEE in the germline V gene. V dropped 0 bases and J dropped 2 bases, with 8 bases sitting between them. The CDR3 sequence: CASSVGIAQETQYF. The CDR3 DNA follows: TGTGCCAGCAGCGTAGGTATAGCTCAAGAGACCCAGTACTTC.

The gene calls are TRBV21-1 and TRBJ2-7; TRBD1 is the table's D call and was not checked against the DNA. TRBV21-1 is deemed a pseudogene. CDR3 length equals 13 residues. This CDR3 is CASSTPGVHEQYF. CDR3 in DNA: TGTGCCAGCAGCACCCCAGGGGTTCACGAGCAGTACTTC.

The rearrangement links TRBV5-1 to TRBJ2-4; D is unresolved. V gave up 5 bases and J gave up 1 base, with 10 bases separating them. Looked up from germline, CDR1 is SGHRS and CDR2 is YFSETQ. The CDR3 is 14 amino acids. CDR3 DNA: TGCGCCAGCAGGTCGGCCGGGGCCAAAAACATTCAGTACTTC. Translated: CASRSAGAKNIQYF.

This clone has only a few counts. The rearrangement joins TRBV28 to TRBJ1-2, with a possible D match to TRBD1 (5 bases). The CDR3 spans 13 residues. V lost 10 bases and J lost 5, with 17 bases in between. Germline lookup yields CDR1 MDHEN and CDR2 SYDVKM. The CDR3 bases are TGTGCCACCAACCAGGGTATTTGGTATGGCTACACCTTC. Translating gives CATNQGIWYGYTF.

V and J are TRBV6-1 and TRBJ1-2; 7 positions match TRBD1. This CDR3 has 12 residues. The V gene's germline CDR1 is MNHNS and CDR2 SASEGT. V lost 4 bases, J lost 12 bases, and 8 bases stayed unmatched. The CDR3 DNA reads TGTGCCAGCAGTGTTACCGGGACAGATAACACCTTC. Amino acid sequence: CASSVTGTDNTF.

The rearrangement joins TRBV5-8 to TRBJ1-2, with TRBD1 identical over 8 bases. The trim removed 1 base at V and 4 bases at J, leaving 6 bases unmatched. Per the germline V gene, CDR1 is SGHTS and CDR2 is YDEGEE. CDR3 length: 15 amino acids. CDR3 DNA: TGTGCCAGCAGCTTGCGGACAGGGCTAATCTATGGCTACACCTTC. This sequence encodes CASSLRTGLIYGYTF. Supplemented by reference TRBV5-8 and TRBJ1-2, the full variable domain reads EAGVTQSPTHLIKTRGQQATLRCSPISGHTSVYWYQQALGLGLQFLLWYDEGEERNRGNFPPRFSGRQFPNYSSELNVNALELEDSALYLCASSLRTGLIYGYTFGSGTRLTVV.

V is TRBV30 and J is TRBJ1-4; D unclear. Trimming shortened V by 1 base and J by 8 bases, and 5 bases separated the two germline ends. Germline CDR1 and CDR2: GTSNPN and SVGIG (reference sequence). The CDR3 consists of 11 residues. Here the CDR3 reads CAWSEQEKLFF. For the CDR3, the DNA is TGTGCCTGGAGTGAACAGGAAAAACTGTTTTTT.

CDR3 sequence reads: CASSFPGTGLYEQYF. In DNA, the CDR3 is TGTGCCAGCAGTTTCCCCGGGACAGGGCTTTACGAGCAGTACTTC. This chain uses TRBV27 with TRBJ2-7; TRBD1 aligns across 9 bases. The CDR3 has 15 residues. Per the germline V gene, CDR1 is MNHEY and CDR2 is SMNVEV (reference sequence). J gave up 4 bases and V 3 bases, and 7 bases lay outside the gene matches.

This rearrangement joins TRBV7-2 to TRBJ1-2; 11 bases are a match to TRBD1. With 4 bases clipped from V and 8 bases from J, the junction kept 6 bases outside the gene matches. This CDR3 region has 14 residues. Germline CDR1 and CDR2: SGHTA and FQGNSA. CDR3: CASSSRTGGQGYTF. In DNA, the CDR3 is TGTGCCAGCAGCTCGCGGACAGGGGGCCAGGGCTACACCTTC.

This chain connects TRBV29-1 to TRBJ2-3, with TRBD2 matching over 8 bases. V gave up 1 base and J gave up 2 bases; unmatched junction bases: 5. This CDR3 has 15 residues. Germline V gives CDR1 SQVTM, CDR2 ANQGSEA. CDR3 DNA sequence: TGCAGCGTTGAAGGGACTAGCCGACACACAGATACGCAGTATTTT. It codes for CSVEGTSRHTDTQYF.

Written as DNA, the CDR3 is TGTGCCAGCAGCTGGCCCGGACAGGGGAACTATGGCTACACCTTC. Its translation: CASSWPGQGNYGYTF. The rearrangement joins TRBV7-2 to TRBJ1-2; 9 bases are shared with TRBD1. The germline gives CDR1 SGHTA, CDR2 FQGNSA. This CDR3 has 15 residues. Trimming at V came to 4 bases and at J to 2 bases, leaving 5 bases not matched to a gene.

A few counts support this clone. The V and J genes are TRBV19 and TRBJ1-2, with 7 nucleotides matching TRBD1. After removal of 8 bases from V and 4 bases from J, the junction contained 10 bases not matched to a gene. The CDR3 spans 14 residues. Germline-derived CDR1 and CDR2 are LNHDA and SQIVND (reference sequence). CDR3 coding DNA: TGTGCCAGTCTGCCAACAGGGGTCAGCTATGGCTACACCTTC. Protein product: CASLPTGVSYGYTF. Combining the CDR3 with reference TRBV19 and TRBJ1-2 gives the whole variable domain DGGITQSPKYLFRKEGQNVTLSCEQNLNHDAMYWYRQDPGQGLRLIYYSQIVNDFQKGDIAEGYSVSREKKESFPLTVTSAQKNPTAFYLCASLPTGVSYGYTFGSGTRLTVV.

This rearrangement joins TRBV5-1 to TRBJ2-7, with D uncertain. The CDR3 is made up of 12 amino acids. V lost 5 bases and J lost 2, with 8 bases in between. Germline loops: CDR1 SGHRS, CDR2 YFSETQ. The CDR3 region is CASSDTAYEQYF. DNA of the CDR3: TGCGCCAGCAGTGACACAGCCTACGAGCAGTACTTC.